This T cell receptor (beta chain) was observed in a study of blood T cell repertoires in COVID-19. Study in general: Sites across the United States, Italy and Spain contributed samples from acute and convalescent COVID-19. PBMCs, B-cell-depleted T cells, or T cells provided the cDNA or gDNA that made up the material.

The table lists this clone with a few counts. The CDR3 contains 18 residues. Germline trimming cut 4 bases from V and 0 bases from J; bases unmatched to any gene: 14. Germline-derived CDR1 and CDR2 are SGHDT and YYEEEE. As originally analysed: The authors estimated nucleated cell counts from reference gene primer amplification. Sequencing used immunoSEQ multiplex PCR; TCRdb keeps in-frame clones, though not all of them. From that table come the V and J calls and clone size; the DNA was used to work out D and trimming. Here the sample spans roughly 180,000 clones, 70% to 80% being singletons. This chain links TRBV5-6 with TRBJ1-1; 8 bases fit TRBD1. Sequenced input: peripheral blood. This receptor was obtained from a woman aged 50 to 60 with active or convalescent COVID-19. The chain's CDR3 is CASSRDWGQAYMNTEAFF. In DNA form, the CDR3 reads TGTGCCAGCAGCAGGGATTGGGGACAGGCCTACATGAACACTGAAGCTTTCTTT.